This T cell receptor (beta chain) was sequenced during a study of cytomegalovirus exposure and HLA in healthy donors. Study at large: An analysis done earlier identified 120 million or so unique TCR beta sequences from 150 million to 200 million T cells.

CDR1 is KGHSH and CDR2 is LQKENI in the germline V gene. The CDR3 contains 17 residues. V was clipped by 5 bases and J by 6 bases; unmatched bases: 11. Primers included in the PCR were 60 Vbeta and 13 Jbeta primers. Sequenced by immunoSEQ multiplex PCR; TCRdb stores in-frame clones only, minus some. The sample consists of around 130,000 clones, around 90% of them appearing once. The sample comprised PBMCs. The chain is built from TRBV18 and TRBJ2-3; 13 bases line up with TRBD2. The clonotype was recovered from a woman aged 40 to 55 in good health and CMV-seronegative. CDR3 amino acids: CASSRTSGSFPVDTQYF. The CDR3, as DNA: TGTGCCAGCTCAAGGACTAGCGGGAGTTTTCCCGTGGATACGCAGTATTTT.